The 7 T cell receptor beta chains below come from one sample, sequenced in a study of glioma-infiltrating T cells (dated by TCRdb to 2016 to 2017). TCRdb lists the instrument as Illumina MiSeq. TCR alpha and beta CDR3 regions were amplified with the iRepertoire nested amplicon-rescue multiplex PCR (arm-PCR) platform from RNA. Starting from the raw public reads, TCRdb applied fastp trimming at Q25, assembled clones with MiXCR and retained in-frame beta chains. Records with the same CDR3 protein are collapsed into one entry carrying the most frequent genes and DNA. The sample table holds under 200,000 distinct CDR3 sequences, of which about 40% were seen once. Jointly, the top ten make up under 6.5% of the sample. The sequenced material came from glioma tissue, nonneoplastic brain tissue, or PBMCs (not recorded which). These receptors all stem from a human donor with low-grade glioma or glioblastoma, undergoing nonglioma brain surgery, or in good health (not recorded which).

Remarks on this clonotype: It may be a read error: a sequence one base away is much more abundant. V usage is TRBV27 and J usage is TRBJ1-1, with D uncertain. The CDR3 consists of 14 residues. Per the germline V gene, CDR1 is MNHEY and CDR2 is SMNVEV (reference sequence). With 5 bases removed from V and 7 bases from J, the gap between germline ends came to 17 bases. CDR3 region: CASSETKGYGEAFF. The CDR3 DNA follows: TGTGCCAGCAGTGAAACAAAGGGCTATGGTGAAGCTTTCTTT.

Comments on this clonotype: Given a much more abundant clone one base away, this may be a read error. The chain is built from TRBV12-3 or TRBV12-4 and TRBJ2-3, with 11 bases that match TRBD2. This CDR3 spans 14 amino acids. Trimming at V came to 7 bases and at J to 7 bases, leaving 7 bases not matched to a gene. The CDR3 nucleotides read TGTGCCAGCATCCTGGGACTAGCGGATAATACGCAGTATTTT. Its protein product is CASILGLADNTQYF.

V usage is TRBV7-6 and J usage is TRBJ2-3, with D perhaps TRBD1 (6 bases). The CDR3 has 15 amino acids. The germline CDR1 and CDR2 sequences are SGHVS and FNYEAQ. Trimming pared 4 bases from V and 5 bases from J, leaving 16 bases between. CDR3 protein: CASSSQGKDKDTQYF. CDR3 nucleotides: TGTGCCAGCAGCTCACAGGGAAAGGACAAAGATACGCAGTATTTT.

As for this clonotype: It may be a read error: a sequence one base away is much more abundant. The chain combines TRBV20-1 with TRBJ2-7; possible D gene TRBD1, 5 bases. The V gene lost 3 bases and the J gene lost 0 bases, with 15 bases spanning the gap. The CDR3 extends over 15 amino acids. Germline V gene sequence: CDR1 DFQATT, CDR2 SNEGSKA (reference sequence). Written as DNA, the CDR3 is TGCAGTGCTAGGGCCCAGGGCTTGAGCTCCTACGAGCAGTACTTC. It is translated as CSARAQGLSSYEQYF.

This clonotype was seen at least ten times. The genes are TRBV28 and TRBJ1-6, with 7 bases matching TRBD1. Per the germline V gene, CDR1 is MDHEN and CDR2 is SYDVKM. Trimming removed 8 bases from V and 6 bases from J; junction bases left unmatched: 7. The CDR3 runs 14 residues. Written as DNA, the CDR3 is TGTGCCAGCGGTGGGACAGTCACTAATTCACCCCTCCACTTT. This gives the protein CASGGTVTNSPLHF.

There are a few counts of this clonotype. The chain employs TRBV12-3 or TRBV12-4 and TRBJ1-5; 8 bases align to TRBD1. J gave up 4 bases and V 4 bases, and 3 bases lay outside the gene matches. This CDR3 has 14 amino acids. The CDR3 protein is CASSSRTGNQPQHF. CDR3 bases: TGTGCCAGCAGTTCTCGGACAGGGAATCAGCCCCAGCATTTT.

This clonotype has a count of ten or more. The chain joins TRBV7-7 to TRBJ2-7; the match to TRBD1 covers 8 bases. There are 15 residues in the CDR3. From germline, CDR1 is SSHAT and CDR2 FNYEAQ (reference sequence). V shed 4 bases and J 6 bases; nucleotides not matched to a gene: 11. CDR3 coding DNA: TGTGCCAGCAGCTCAGGGGCAGGGGGCATTTCCGAGCAGTACTTC. Protein: CASSSGAGGISEQYF.